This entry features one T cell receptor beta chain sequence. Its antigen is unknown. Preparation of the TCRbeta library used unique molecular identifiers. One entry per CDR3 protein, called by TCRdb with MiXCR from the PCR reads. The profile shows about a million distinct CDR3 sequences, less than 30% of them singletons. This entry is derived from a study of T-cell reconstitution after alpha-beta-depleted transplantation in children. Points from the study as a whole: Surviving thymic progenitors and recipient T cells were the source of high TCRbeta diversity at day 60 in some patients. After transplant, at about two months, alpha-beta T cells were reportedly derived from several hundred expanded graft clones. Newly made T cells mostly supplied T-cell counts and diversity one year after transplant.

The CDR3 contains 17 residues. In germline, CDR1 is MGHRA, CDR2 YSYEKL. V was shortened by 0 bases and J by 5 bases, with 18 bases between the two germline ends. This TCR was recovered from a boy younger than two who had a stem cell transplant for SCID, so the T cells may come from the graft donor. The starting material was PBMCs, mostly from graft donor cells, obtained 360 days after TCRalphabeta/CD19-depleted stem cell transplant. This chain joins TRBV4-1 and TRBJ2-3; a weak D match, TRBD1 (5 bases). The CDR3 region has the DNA TGCGCCAGCAGCCAAGATTCGGCGAAGGGGTGGAGAGATACGCAGTATTTT. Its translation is CASSQDSAKGWRDTQYF.